Each of the 10 T cell receptor beta chains below was sequenced from the same sample in a study of blood T cell repertoires in COVID-19. Sequencing was performed with immunoSEQ multiplex PCR; in TCRdb, only in-frame clones are kept and a portion is missing. This repertoire shows 150,000 to 200,000 clones, 82% found once; its top ten account for 5.5% to 7.5%. What was sequenced was peripheral blood. Every receptor here comes from a woman aged 40-49 years with COVID-19, enrolled during active disease.

The chain employs TRBV6-6 and TRBJ2-5; TRBD2 matches 8 bases. The CDR3 length is 13 residues. The ends lost 7 bases at V and 4 bases at J; junction bases unmatched: 5. CDR1 is MNHNY, CDR2 SVGAGI, per germline (reference sequence). CDR3 nucleotides: TGTGCCAGCACCACCCGGGGGGGAGAGACCCAGTACTTC. Encoded protein: CASTTRGGETQYF.

CDR3 protein: CASNLLPGNTEAFF. For the CDR3, the DNA is TGCGCCAGCAATCTCTTACCCGGGAACACTGAAGCTTTCTTT. The V and J genes are TRBV4-1 and TRBJ1-1; D remains ambiguous. CDR1 is MGHRA, CDR2 YSYEKL, per germline. The CDR3 length is 14 residues. Trimming shortened V by 7 bases and J by 1 base, and 13 bases separated the two germline ends.

The rearrangement joins TRBV29-1 to TRBJ2-7, with TRBD2 matching 10 bases. CDR1 and CDR2 (germline): SQVTM, ANQGSEA. V shed 2 bases, J shed 1 base, and the junction held 2 bases outside the gene matches. The length of the CDR3 is 14 residues. CDR3 loop: CSVELAGVSYEQYF. CDR3 bases: TGCAGCGTTGAACTAGCGGGAGTTTCCTACGAGCAGTACTTC.

V usage is TRBV15 and J usage is TRBJ2-6, with 7 bases aligning to TRBD1. The CDR3 has 18 residues. Trimming cost V 0 bases and J 0 bases; bases outside gene matches: 5. Germline CDR1 is LNHNV and CDR2 is YYDKDF (reference sequence). The CDR3 region is CATSRDWTGSSGANVLTF. The CDR3 DNA sequence: TGTGCCACCAGCAGAGATTGGACAGGCAGCTCTGGGGCCAACGTCCTGACTTTC.

The chain employs TRBV10-3 and TRBJ2-7, with unresolved D. From germline, CDR1 is ENHRY and CDR2 SYGVKD. This CDR3 is 13 amino acids long. With 4 bases removed from V and 5 bases from J, the gap between germline ends came to 12 bases. The CDR3: CAISVSETNEQYF. The DNA for the CDR3 is TGTGCCATCAGTGTTTCAGAAACAAACGAGCAGTACTTC.

V gene TRBV28 combines with J gene TRBJ2-3, with 10 bases that match TRBD2. CDR1 and CDR2 from the germline V gene are MDHEN and SYDVKM. This CDR3 spans 12 amino acids. J gave up 5 bases and V 9 bases, and 2 bases lay outside the gene matches. CDR3 nucleotides: TGTGCCAGTGGGACTAGCGAAGATACGCAGTATTTT. Translated: CASGTSEDTQYF.

This sequence joins TRBV27 and TRBJ2-1, with 11 bases that match TRBD2. Germline CDR1 reads MNHEY; CDR2 reads SMNVEV (reference sequence). V was pared by 6 bases and J by 2 bases, with 3 bases of the junction left unmatched. The CDR3 consists of 15 residues. CDR3 protein: CASRGTSGPYNEQFF. CDR3 DNA sequence: TGTGCCAGCAGAGGGACTAGCGGTCCCTACAATGAGCAGTTCTTC.

The chain employs TRBV6-1 and TRBJ2-7; D is possibly TRBD2 (5 bases). CDR3 length equals 15 residues. V gave up 3 bases and J gave up 9 bases, with 21 bases separating them. Per the germline V gene, CDR1 is MNHNS and CDR2 is SASEGT. In DNA, the CDR3 is TGTGCCAGCAGTGAGAGTCTGGGTCGGGGATGGGGGCAGTACTTC. Residues: CASSESLGRGWGQYF.

This rearrangement joins TRBV30 to TRBJ2-1, with a weak D call TRBD2 (6 bases). This CDR3 comprises 14 residues. V lost 4 bases and J 1 base, leaving 11 bases between the germline ends. Germline lookup yields CDR1 GTSNPN and CDR2 SVGIG (reference sequence). The CDR3 bases are TGTGCCTGGAAATTTAGCGGATCCTACAATGAGCAGTTCTTC. This codes for CAWKFSGSYNEQFF.

In its sample, this clone was seen once. V gene TRBV11-2 combines with J gene TRBJ1-2; D gene ambiguous. V was cut by 0 bases and J by 5 bases, with 10 bases left in between. This CDR3 contains 14 residues. Germline assignment: CDR1 SGHAT and CDR2 FQNNGV. CDR3 amino acids: CASSLDPGSYGYTF. CDR3 sequence (DNA): TGTGCCAGCAGCTTAGATCCGGGGTCATATGGCTACACCTTC.